Here is one T cell receptor (beta chain) with its context. The target antigen is unknown. One entry per CDR3 protein, called by TCRdb with MiXCR from the 5' RACE reads. The data hold hundreds of thousands of distinct CDR3 sequences, with more than 9% observed a single time. This sample is drawn from a study of T cells after yellow fever vaccination. The wider study: In the case of low-cell-number fractions, SMART-Seq v4 Ultra Low Input was used for preparation.

Study-wide results and limits: Abundant contaminating clonotypes from the bulk population could appear in FACS-sorted repertoires. After the booster, 96% of CD4 and 75% to 90% of CD8 primary-response clones were re-detected. A weaker but faster secondary response was observed, peaking on day 5 versus 15.

Sequencing used PBMCs, obtained on the day of the yellow fever booster vaccination. The sequence was collected from a man aged 25-40 years who received the YFV17D yellow fever vaccine.

CDR3: CASSSRPRASYQETQYF. CDR3 nucleotide sequence: TGTGCCAGCAGTTCCCGGCCCCGCGCCTCGTACCAAGAGACCCAGTACTTC. V is TRBV6-5 and J is TRBJ2-5; D is unclear. In germline, CDR1 is MNHEY, CDR2 SVGAGI. This CDR3 region has 17 residues. Trimming pared 4 bases from V and 0 bases from J, leaving 18 bases between.